These 15 T cell receptor beta chains were sequenced from one sample in a study of cytomegalovirus exposure and HLA in healthy donors. The study ran its PCR with 60 Vbeta and 13 Jbeta primers. TCRdb keeps only in-frame clones here, not all; method: immunoSEQ multiplex PCR. The sample holds roughly 140,000 clones, around four fifths seen once. Source material: PBMCs. These receptors all stem from a man aged 25-40 years in good health and CMV-seronegative.

In this sample, this clone turned up once. This chain uses TRBV6-5 with TRBJ1-2, with D uncertain. CDR1 and CDR2 (germline): MNHEY, SVGAGI. The V end lost 6 bases, the J end lost 0 bases, and 2 bases lay between the germline ends. The CDR3 spans 11 residues. CDR3 coding DNA: TGTGCCAGCAGCTCTAACTATGGCTACACCTTC. The encoded protein is CASSSNYGYTF.

This chain uses TRBV5-1 with TRBJ2-3, with D maybe TRBD2 (5 bases). There are 15 residues in the CDR3. Germline loops: CDR1 SGHRS, CDR2 YFSETQ. With 0 bases removed from V and 1 base from J, the gap between germline ends came to 9 bases. The CDR3 is CASSLASRRTDTQYF. CDR3 DNA sequence: TGCGCCAGCAGCTTGGCTAGCAGACGCACAGATACGCAGTATTTT.

This clone was counted a single time. V usage is TRBV27 and J usage is TRBJ1-1, with 10 bases aligning to TRBD1. CDR1 and CDR2 from the germline V gene are MNHEY and SMNVEV (reference sequence). This CDR3 contains 12 residues. V shed 5 bases and J 11 bases; nucleotides not matched to a gene: 5. CDR3 coding DNA: TGTGCCAGCAGTCGCGGGACAGGGGATGCTTTCTTT. It encodes CASSRGTGDAFF.

The chain carries TRBV28 and TRBJ2-7, with a tentative D call TRBD1 (6 bases). This CDR3 region has 15 residues. Germline values: CDR1 MDHEN, CDR2 SYDVKM. V was cut by 4 bases and J by 3 bases, with 16 bases left in between. CDR3 sequence: CASSSGGQFLYEQYF. CDR3 DNA: TGTGCCAGCAGTTCAGGCGGACAGTTCCTCTACGAGCAGTACTTC.

This clone was picked up a small number of times. The gene calls are TRBV6-6 and TRBJ1-6; TRBD1 matches at 8 bases. This CDR3 spans 13 amino acids. Germline assignment: CDR1 MNHNY and CDR2 SVGAGI (reference sequence). Losses at the gene ends were 6 bases for V and 6 bases for J; bases not matched to a gene: 1. The DNA of the CDR3 is TGTGCCAGCAGCGGACAGGGTAATTCACCCCTCCACTTT. Its translation: CASSGQGNSPLHF.

The chain carries TRBV5-1 and TRBJ2-2, with D possibly TRBD2 on 6 matching bases. The CDR3 is made up of 16 amino acids. Germline loops: CDR1 SGHRS, CDR2 YFSETQ. With 7 bases removed from V and 1 base from J, the gap between germline ends came to 17 bases. CDR3 nucleotide sequence: TGCGCCAGCCAAGGAAACCGGGGGAAGAACACCGGGGAGCTGTTTTTT. Residues: CASQGNRGKNTGELFF.

J is TRBJ1-1 and V is TRBV7-9; D might be TRBD1 (5 bases). Trimming stripped 7 bases from V and 1 base from J, with 19 bases between. CDR1 SEHNR and CDR2 FQNEAQ come from the germline V gene (reference sequence). The CDR3 runs to 16 residues. CDR3 region: CASIPFTGLTNTEAFF. Here the CDR3 DNA reads TGTGCCAGCATCCCTTTTACGGGACTTACGAACACTGAAGCTTTCTTT.

In regard to this clone: An end of the junction differs from the germline gene, which may be a read error. V is TRBV4-1 and J is TRBJ2-5, with 10 bases lining up with TRBD2. The CDR3 loop spans 15 amino acids. Germline-derived CDR1 and CDR2 are MGHRA and YSYEKL. The CDR3 DNA reads TGTGCCAGCAGCCAAGAAGCGGGGGGGCCAGAGACCCAGTACTTC. As protein: CASSQEAGGPETQYF.

The rearrangement joins TRBV5-1 to TRBJ2-2; D perhaps matches TRBD1 (6 bases). The CDR3 is 14 residues long. Germline values: CDR1 SGHRS, CDR2 YFSETQ. Trimming took off 2 bases at V and 3 bases at J, with 8 bases between the two ends. The CDR3 bases are TGCGCCAGCAGCTTACAGGGAGACACCGGGGAGCTGTTTTTT. It encodes CASSLQGDTGELFF.

The chain has TRBV5-1 and TRBJ1-2; 10 bases are a match to TRBD1. CDR1 is SGHRS, CDR2 YFSETQ, per germline. This CDR3 has 15 residues. With V trimmed by 3 bases and J by 13 bases, 15 bases remained unmatched. This CDR3 is CASSSGTGATKSSTF. The CDR3 DNA is TGCGCCAGCAGCTCCGGGACAGGGGCAACTAAGAGTTCCACCTTC.

The J gene is TRBJ1-5, the V gene TRBV2, with D hard to call. The CDR3 runs to 15 residues. Germline loops: CDR1 SNHLY, CDR2 FYNNEI. With 7 bases removed from V and 2 bases from J, the gap between germline ends came to 15 bases. CDR3 nucleotide sequence: TGTGCCAGCAATGTTGCGGAGGTAGGCAATCAGCCCCAGCATTTT. This translates into CASNVAEVGNQPQHF.

The V call is TRBV13, the J call TRBJ2-5; D may be TRBD2 (5 bases). Germline V CDR1 and CDR2: PRHDT, FYEKMQ (reference sequence). V was cut by 2 bases and J by 3 bases, with 7 bases left in between. The CDR3 covers 13 residues. CDR3 nucleotides: TGTGCCAGCAGCTTATTGAGGGAAGAGACCCAGTACTTC. The encoded protein is CASSLLREETQYF.

The chain uses TRBV5-4 and TRBJ2-2, with D possibly TRBD2 on 6 matching bases. The germline gives CDR1 SGHNT, CDR2 YYREEE (reference sequence). The CDR3 is 16 residues long. Trimming pared 4 bases from V and 1 base from J, leaving 14 bases between. CDR3 loop: CASSREGGGNTGELFF. In nucleotides, the CDR3 is TGTGCCAGCAGCCGCGAGGGAGGCGGGAACACCGGGGAGCTGTTTTTT. Based on the CDR3 plus reference TRBV5-4 and TRBJ2-2, the full variable domain is ETGVTQSPTHLIKTRGQQVTLRCSSQSGHNTVSWYQQALGQGPQFIFQYYREEENGRGNFPPRFSGLQFPNYSSELNVNALELDDSALYLCASSREGGGNTGELFFGEGSRLTVL.

This clone appeared once. The V and J genes are TRBV5-4 and TRBJ1-2; TRBD1 matches at 7 bases. CDR1 is SGHNT and CDR2 is YYREEE in the germline V gene (reference sequence). CDR3 length equals 16 residues. With V trimmed by 3 bases and J by 4 bases, 12 bases remained unmatched. CDR3 in DNA: TGTGCCAGCAGCTCGGACCCAACGACAGGGATCTATGGCTACACCTTC. Protein: CASSSDPTTGIYGYTF. Looking up the rest from reference TRBV5-4 and TRBJ1-2 gives the full variable domain: ETGVTQSPTHLIKTRGQQVTLRCSSQSGHNTVSWYQQALGQGPQFIFQYYREEENGRGNFPPRFSGLQFPNYSSELNVNALELDDSALYLCASSSDPTTGIYGYTFGSGTRLTVV.

This sequence joins TRBV12-5 and TRBJ1-2, with D possibly TRBD1 on 5 matching bases. Trimming pared 4 bases from V and 6 bases from J, leaving 12 bases between. CDR3 length: 13 residues. Germline loops: CDR1 LGHNT, CDR2 FRNRAP. CDR3 sequence: CASGSNGGNGYTF. As DNA, the CDR3 is TGTGCTAGTGGTTCCAATGGGGGGAATGGCTACACCTTC.